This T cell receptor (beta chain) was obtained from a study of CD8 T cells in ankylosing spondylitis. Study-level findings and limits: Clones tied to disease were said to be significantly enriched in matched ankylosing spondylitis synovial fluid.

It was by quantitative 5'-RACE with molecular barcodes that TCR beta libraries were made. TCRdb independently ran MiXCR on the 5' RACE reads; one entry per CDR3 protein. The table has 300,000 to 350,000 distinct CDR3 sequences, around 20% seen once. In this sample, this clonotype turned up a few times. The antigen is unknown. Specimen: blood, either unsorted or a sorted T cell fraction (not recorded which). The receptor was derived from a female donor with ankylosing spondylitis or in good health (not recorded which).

CDR3 in DNA: TGCGCCAGCAGTGATCCAGGAGGGACCCAGTACTTC. Translated: CASSDPGGTQYF. The chain recombines TRBV10-1 with TRBJ2-5, with a weak D call TRBD2 (5 bases). The germline CDR1 and CDR2 sequences are WNHNN and SYGVQD (reference sequence). V lost 3 bases and J lost 7, with 9 bases in between. The CDR3 runs to 12 residues.